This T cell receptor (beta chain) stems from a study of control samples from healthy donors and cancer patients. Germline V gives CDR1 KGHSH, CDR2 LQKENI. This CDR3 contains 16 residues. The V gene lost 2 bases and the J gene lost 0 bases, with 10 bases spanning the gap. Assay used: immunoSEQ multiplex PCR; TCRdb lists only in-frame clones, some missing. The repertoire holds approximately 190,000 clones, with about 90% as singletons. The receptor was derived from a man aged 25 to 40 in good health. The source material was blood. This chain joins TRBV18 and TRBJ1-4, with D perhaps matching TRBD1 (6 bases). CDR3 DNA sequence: TGTGCCAGCTCACCAGTGACAGGTGCAACTAATGAAAAACTGTTTTTT. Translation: CASSPVTGATNEKLFF.